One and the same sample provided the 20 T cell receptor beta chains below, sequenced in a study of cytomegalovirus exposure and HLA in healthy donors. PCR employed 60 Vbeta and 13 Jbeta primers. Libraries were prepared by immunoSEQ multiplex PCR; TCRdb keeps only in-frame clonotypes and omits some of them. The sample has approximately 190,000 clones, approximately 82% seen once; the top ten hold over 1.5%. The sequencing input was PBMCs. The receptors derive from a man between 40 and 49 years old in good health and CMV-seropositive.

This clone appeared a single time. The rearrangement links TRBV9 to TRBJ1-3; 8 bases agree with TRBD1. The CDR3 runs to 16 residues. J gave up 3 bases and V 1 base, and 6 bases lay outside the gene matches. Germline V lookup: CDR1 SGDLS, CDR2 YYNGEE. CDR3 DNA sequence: TGTGCCAGCAGCGTATATCAGGGGGCAGGTGGAAACACCATATATTTT. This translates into CASSVYQGAGGNTIYF.

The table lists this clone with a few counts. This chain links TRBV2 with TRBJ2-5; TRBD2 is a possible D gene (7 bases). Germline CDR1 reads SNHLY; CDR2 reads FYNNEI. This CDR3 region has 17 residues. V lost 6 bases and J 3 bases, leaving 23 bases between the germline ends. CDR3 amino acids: CASSQGRGGSYKETQYF. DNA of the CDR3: TGTGCCAGCAGCCAGGGTAGGGGGGGGTCCTACAAAGAGACCCAGTACTTC.

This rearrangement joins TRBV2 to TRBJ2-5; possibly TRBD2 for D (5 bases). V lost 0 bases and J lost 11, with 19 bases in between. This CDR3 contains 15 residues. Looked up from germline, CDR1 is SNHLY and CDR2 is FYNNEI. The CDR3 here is CASSEAGRAGVGQYF. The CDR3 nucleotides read TGTGCCAGCAGTGAAGCCGGGCGGGCCGGGGTCGGGCAGTACTTC.

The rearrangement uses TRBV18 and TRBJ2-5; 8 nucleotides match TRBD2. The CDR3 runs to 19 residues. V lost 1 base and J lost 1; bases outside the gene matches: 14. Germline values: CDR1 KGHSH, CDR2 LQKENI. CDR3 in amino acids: CASSPLTRSSGRLQETQYF. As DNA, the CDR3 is TGTGCCAGCTCACCACTTACTCGGTCTAGCGGGCGACTCCAAGAGACCCAGTACTTC.

The CDR3 nucleotides are TGTGCCAGCAGCTCCACAGGGAACTATGGCTACACCTTC. Protein product: CASSSTGNYGYTF. V usage is TRBV5-4 and J usage is TRBJ1-2; possible D gene TRBD1, 6 bases. Germline CDR1 SGHNT, CDR2 YYREEE (reference sequence). The CDR3 has 13 amino acids. The germline V and J ends were trimmed by 3 bases and 2 bases, with 8 bases remaining between them.

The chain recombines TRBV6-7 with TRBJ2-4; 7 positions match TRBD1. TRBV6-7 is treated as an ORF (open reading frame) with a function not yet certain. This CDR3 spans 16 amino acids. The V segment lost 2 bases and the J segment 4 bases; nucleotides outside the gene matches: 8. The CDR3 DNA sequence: TGTGCCAGCAGTTACCCGGTCCGGACAGGAAAAAACATTCAGTACTTC. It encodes CASSYPVRTGKNIQYF.

The DNA of the CDR3 is TGCAGCGTTTTGAGCGGGAGTGGCACCGGGGAGCTGTTTTTT. Residues: CSVLSGSGTGELFF. The chain joins TRBV29-1 to TRBJ2-2; the match to TRBD2 covers 8 bases. The CDR3 contains 14 residues. Germline loops: CDR1 SQVTM, CDR2 ANQGSEA. The J segment lost 4 bases and the V segment lost 5 bases, leaving 6 bases of the junction unmatched.

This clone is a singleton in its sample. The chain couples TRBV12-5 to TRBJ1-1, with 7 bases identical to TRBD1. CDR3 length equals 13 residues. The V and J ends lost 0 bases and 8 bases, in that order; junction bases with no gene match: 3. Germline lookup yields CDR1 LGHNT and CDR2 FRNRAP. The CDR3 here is CASGLVSQGEAFF. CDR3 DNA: TGTGCTAGTGGTTTGGTTTCACAGGGGGAAGCTTTCTTT.

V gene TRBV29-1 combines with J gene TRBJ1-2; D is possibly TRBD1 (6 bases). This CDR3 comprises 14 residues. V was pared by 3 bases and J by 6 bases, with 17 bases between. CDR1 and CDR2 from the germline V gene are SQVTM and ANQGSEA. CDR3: CSVEIPGENHGYTF. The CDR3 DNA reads TGCAGCGTTGAGATCCCAGGGGAGAATCATGGCTACACCTTC.

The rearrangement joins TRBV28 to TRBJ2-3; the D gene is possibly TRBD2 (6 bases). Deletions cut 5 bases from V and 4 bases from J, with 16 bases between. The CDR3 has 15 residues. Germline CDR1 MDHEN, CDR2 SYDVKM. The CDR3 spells CASSPPGGAADTQYF. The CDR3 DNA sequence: TGTGCCAGCAGTCCGCCTGGAGGGGCCGCAGATACGCAGTATTTT.

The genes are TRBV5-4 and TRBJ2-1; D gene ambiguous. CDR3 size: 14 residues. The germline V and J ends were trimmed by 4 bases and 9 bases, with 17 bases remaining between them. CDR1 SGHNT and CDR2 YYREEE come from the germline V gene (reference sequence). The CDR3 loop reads CASSAPQALGEQFF. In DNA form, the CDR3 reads TGTGCCAGCAGCGCCCCTCAAGCTCTTGGTGAGCAGTTCTTC.

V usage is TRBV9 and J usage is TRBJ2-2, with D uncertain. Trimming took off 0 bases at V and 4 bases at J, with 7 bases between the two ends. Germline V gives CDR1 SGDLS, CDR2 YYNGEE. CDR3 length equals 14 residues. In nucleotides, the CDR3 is TGTGCCAGCAGCGTAGAGAGGCCCACCGGGGAGCTGTTTTTT. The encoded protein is CASSVERPTGELFF.

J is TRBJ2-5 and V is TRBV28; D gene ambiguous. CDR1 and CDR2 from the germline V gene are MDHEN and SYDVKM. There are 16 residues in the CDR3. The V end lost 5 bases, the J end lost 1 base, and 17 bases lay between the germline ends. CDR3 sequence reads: CASSIPSRVSQETQYF. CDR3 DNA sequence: TGTGCCAGCAGTATCCCCTCCCGGGTATCCCAAGAGACCCAGTACTTC.

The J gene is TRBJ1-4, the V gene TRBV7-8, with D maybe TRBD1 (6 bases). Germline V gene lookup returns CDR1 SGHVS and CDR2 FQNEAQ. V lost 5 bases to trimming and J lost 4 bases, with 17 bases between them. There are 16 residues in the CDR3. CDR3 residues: CASSTYRAPVNEKLFF. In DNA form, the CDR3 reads TGTGCCAGCAGCACCTACAGGGCTCCGGTTAATGAAAAACTGTTTTTT.

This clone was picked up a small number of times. The CDR3 protein is CASSSMDYLVEQFF. The DNA of the CDR3 is TGTGCCAGTAGTTCAATGGACTATCTGGTAGAGCAGTTCTTC. V and J are TRBV19 and TRBJ2-1; maybe TRBD2 (6 bases). Between the trimmed V and J ends, which lost 5 bases and 10 bases, there was a span of 18 bases. The CDR3 covers 14 residues. Germline lookup yields CDR1 LNHDA and CDR2 SQIVND (reference sequence).

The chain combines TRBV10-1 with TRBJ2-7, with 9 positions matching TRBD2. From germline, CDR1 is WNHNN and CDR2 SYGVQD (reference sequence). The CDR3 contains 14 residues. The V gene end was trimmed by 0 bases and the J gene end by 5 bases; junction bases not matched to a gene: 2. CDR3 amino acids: CASSESREGDEQYF. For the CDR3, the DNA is TGCGCCAGCAGTGAGTCGCGGGAGGGTGACGAGCAGTACTTC.

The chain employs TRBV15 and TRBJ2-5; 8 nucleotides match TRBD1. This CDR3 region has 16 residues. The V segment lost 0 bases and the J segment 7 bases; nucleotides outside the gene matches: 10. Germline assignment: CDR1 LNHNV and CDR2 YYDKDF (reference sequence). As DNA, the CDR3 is TGTGCCACCAGCAGAGAGATGCAGGGGGCCAGCATGACCCAGTACTTC. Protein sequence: CATSREMQGASMTQYF.

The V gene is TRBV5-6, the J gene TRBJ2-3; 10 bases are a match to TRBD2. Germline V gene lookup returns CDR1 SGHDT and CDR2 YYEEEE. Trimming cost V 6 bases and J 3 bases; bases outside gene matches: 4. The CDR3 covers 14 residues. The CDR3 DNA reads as TGTGCCAGCAACAAGCGGGAGGGGACAGATACGCAGTATTTT. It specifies CASNKREGTDTQYF.

CDR3 amino acids: CASSRDSKGAYEQYF. CDR3 coding DNA: TGTGCCAGCAGCCGTGACTCTAAAGGGGCTTACGAGCAGTACTTC. The chain joins TRBV7-2 to TRBJ2-7; a weak D match, TRBD1 (5 bases). Per the germline V gene, CDR1 is SGHTA and CDR2 is FQGNSA. The germline V and J ends were trimmed by 5 bases and 4 bases, with 18 bases remaining between them. This CDR3 region has 15 residues.

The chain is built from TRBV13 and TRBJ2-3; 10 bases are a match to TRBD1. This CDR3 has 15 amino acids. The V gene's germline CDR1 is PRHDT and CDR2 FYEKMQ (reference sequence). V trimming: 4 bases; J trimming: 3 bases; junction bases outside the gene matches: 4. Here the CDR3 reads CASSSTGGRTDTQYF. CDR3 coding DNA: TGTGCCAGCAGCTCGACAGGGGGCAGAACAGATACGCAGTATTTT.